The 23 T cell receptor beta chains below were found in one sample sequenced in a study of response to subunit inactivated influenza vaccine. TCRdb re-derived calls from the RT-PCR reads in MiXCR, one entry per CDR3 protein. Of roughly 700,000 distinct CDR3 sequences detected, approximately 15% appear once; the ten largest clones hold around 7.3%. The sample in question was PBMCs from blood, obtained 14 days before vaccination. The source is a man in his fifties or sixties who received an inactivated influenza vaccine.

The chain joins TRBV27 to TRBJ2-5; TRBD2 matches at 7 bases. The CDR3 covers 15 residues. Looked up from germline, CDR1 is MNHEY and CDR2 is SMNVEV (reference sequence). Germline trimming cut 6 bases from V and 2 bases from J; bases unmatched to any gene: 9. DNA for the CDR3: TGTGCCAGCAGATACACAGCGGGGTCTCAAGAGACCCAGTACTTC. It yields the protein CASRYTAGSQETQYF.

This clonotype was detected ten times or more. V and J are TRBV7-2 and TRBJ2-7, with a tentative D call TRBD1 (5 bases). Looked up from germline, CDR1 is SGHTA and CDR2 is FQGNSA. V lost 0 bases to trimming and J lost 2 bases, with 14 bases between them. CDR3 size: 16 residues. The CDR3 DNA follows: TGTGCCAGCAGCTTAGCAGGGGTTAAGGGCACCTACGAGCAGTACTTC. Encoded protein: CASSLAGVKGTYEQYF.

This clonotype was found a few times. V and J are TRBV7-2 and TRBJ2-7; D may be TRBD1 (6 bases). CDR3 length equals 15 residues. Germline V gene sequence: CDR1 SGHTA, CDR2 FQGNSA. The V end was cut by 5 bases, the J end by 3 bases, with 17 bases between. CDR3 protein: CASSQQGSSHYEQYF. The CDR3 nucleotides are TGTGCCAGCAGCCAACAGGGTTCAAGCCACTACGAGCAGTACTTC.

A note on this clonotype: Likely a read error: the CDR3 ends without its conserved phenylalanine or tryptophan. The chain carries TRBV12-3 or TRBV12-4 and TRBJ2-2; no clear D. The CDR3 loop spans 13 amino acids. The V end was cut by 5 bases, the J end by 4 bases, with 8 bases between. The DNA of the CDR3 is TGTGCCAGCAGTCCTAGGCGCACCGGGGAGCTGTTTTCT. This translates into CASSPRRTGELFS.

In this sample, this clonotype turned up many times. The chain recombines TRBV4-1 with TRBJ2-1; 7 nucleotides agree with TRBD2. The V and J ends lost 3 bases and 4 bases, in that order; junction bases with no gene match: 9. The CDR3 covers 16 residues. Germline assignment: CDR1 MGHRA and CDR2 YSYEKL. This CDR3 reads CASSQHLADNYNEQFF. The CDR3 coding sequence is TGCGCCAGCAGCCAGCATCTAGCGGATAATTACAATGAGCAGTTCTTC.

As to this clonotype: At one end, the junction sequence differs from germline, possibly due to a read error. The chain joins TRBV25-1 to TRBJ1-1; TRBD1 might be the D (6 bases). CDR1 is MGHDK, CDR2 SYGVNS, per germline. This CDR3 has 13 amino acids. CDR3 in amino acids: CASSGGHYTEAFF. CDR3 bases: TGTGCCAGCAGTGGGGGGCATTACACCGAAGCTTTCTTT.

This clonotype was detected only a few times. The rearrangement joins TRBV29-1 to TRBJ2-7, with D maybe TRBD1 (6 bases). The CDR3 is 14 amino acids. The germline CDR1 and CDR2 sequences are SQVTM and ANQGSEA. V was clipped by 0 bases and J by 5 bases, with 14 bases between them. CDR3 coding DNA: TGCAGCGTTGAAGACACAGGGTTTGACCACGAGCAGTACTTC. As protein: CSVEDTGFDHEQYF.

This clonotype was detected a few times. The chain joins TRBV20-1 to TRBJ2-5; 7 positions agree with TRBD1. V shed 3 bases, J shed 5 bases, and the junction held 12 bases outside the gene matches. Germline V gene sequence: CDR1 DFQATT, CDR2 SNEGSKA (reference sequence). CDR3 length equals 15 residues. CDR3 sequence reads: CSARWQGDMSETQYF. The DNA for the CDR3 is TGCAGTGCTAGGTGGCAGGGGGATATGTCGGAGACCCAGTACTTC.

This CDR3 is CASSLLGAVAKNIQYF. DNA for the CDR3: TGTGCCAGCAGCCTACTTGGGGCGGTAGCCAAAAACATTCAGTACTTC. The chain couples TRBV7-8 to TRBJ2-4; tentative D call: TRBD1 (5 bases). This CDR3 has 16 residues. The V gene's germline CDR1 is SGHVS and CDR2 FQNEAQ. V was trimmed by 5 bases and J by 0 bases, leaving 14 bases between them. Full variable domain (rest looked up from reference TRBV7-8 and TRBJ2-4): GAGVSQSPRYKVAKRGQDVALRCDPISGHVSLFWYQQALGQGPEFLTYFQNEAQLDKSGLPSDRFFAERPEGSVSTLKIQRTQQEDSAVYLCASSLLGAVAKNIQYFGAGTRLSVL.

This clonotype was recorded a few times. The chain uses TRBV9 and TRBJ1-2; D gene ambiguous. Trimming shortened V by 0 bases and J by 11 bases, and 17 bases separated the two germline ends. CDR1 and CDR2 from the germline V gene are SGDLS and YYNGEE. The length of the CDR3 is 14 residues. Written as DNA, the CDR3 is TGTGCCAGCAGCGTAGAGAATGAGCGGACTCGTTACACCTTC. The encoded protein is CASSVENERTRYTF.

This clonotype was detected a few times. The rearrangement links TRBV27 to TRBJ2-7; 10 bases match TRBD2. V shed 0 bases and J 5 bases; nucleotides not matched to a gene: 16. The germline V gene has CDR1 MNHEY and CDR2 SMNVEV (reference sequence). This CDR3 spans 19 amino acids. CDR3 DNA: TGTGCCAGCAGTTTATCGAGGCTAGCGGGAGACAAAAATCTTGACGAGCAGTACTTC. It yields the protein CASSLSRLAGDKNLDEQYF.

The genes are TRBV7-9 and TRBJ2-3; D unclear. Germline-derived CDR1 and CDR2 are SEHNR and FQNEAQ (reference sequence). This CDR3 contains 16 residues. V was cut by 4 bases and J by 7 bases, with 21 bases left in between. The CDR3 here is CASSSALTTGPHTQYF. The CDR3 DNA sequence: TGTGCCAGCAGCTCCGCTTTAACCACTGGTCCCCATACGCAGTATTTT.

This clonotype occurred a few times. CDR3 nucleotides: TGTGCCAGCAGCCGGCGGGCGGATCGCTCCTACAATGAGCAGTTCTTC. Protein sequence: CASSRRADRSYNEQFF. The rearrangement joins TRBV11-2 to TRBJ2-1; D might be TRBD2 (5 bases). Germline CDR1 SGHAT, CDR2 FQNNGV. The V end was cut by 5 bases, the J end by 0 bases, with 14 bases between. CDR3 size: 16 residues.

A remark on this clonotype: Mismatch with germline at one junction end may stem from a read error. The V gene is TRBV2, the J gene TRBJ2-4; D not certain. This CDR3 contains 14 residues. Germline lookup yields CDR1 SNHLY and CDR2 FYNNEI. The CDR3 region has the DNA TGTGCCAGCAGAGAAGGGTGGGCCAAAAACATTCAGTACTTC. Its protein is CASREGWAKNIQYF. Using reference TRBV2 and TRBJ2-4 for the parts outside the CDR3, the full variable domain is EPEVTQTPSHQVTQMGQEVILRCVPISNHLYFYWYRQILGQKVEFLVSFYNNEISEKSEIFDDQFSVERPDGSNFTLKIRSTKLEDSAMYFCASREGWAKNIQYFGAGTRLSVL.

The J gene is TRBJ1-4, the V gene TRBV12-3 or TRBV12-4; maybe TRBD1 (6 bases). The CDR3 consists of 15 residues. V was shortened by 2 bases and J by 4 bases, with 11 bases between the two germline ends. The CDR3 here is CASSLLGASNEKLFF. The CDR3 nucleotides read TGTGCCAGCAGTTTATTGGGGGCCAGTAATGAAAAACTGTTTTTT.

The sample holds a few counts of this clonotype. V is TRBV20-1 and J is TRBJ2-3, with TRBD2 matching 11 bases. J gave up 4 bases and V 2 bases, and 14 bases lay outside the gene matches. CDR3 length: 18 amino acids. Germline CDR1 DFQATT, CDR2 SNEGSKA (reference sequence). CDR3 in amino acids: CSARTLGLAGLWPDTQYF. CDR3 DNA: TGCAGTGCTAGAACCCTCGGACTAGCGGGTCTGTGGCCAGATACGCAGTATTTT.

The chain joins TRBV7-8 to TRBJ2-1; tentatively, D is TRBD2 (7 bases). This CDR3 spans 17 amino acids. Trimming took off 3 bases at V and 8 bases at J, with 23 bases between the two ends. The germline gives CDR1 SGHVS, CDR2 FQNEAQ. CDR3 bases: TGTGCCAGCAGCTTCCCCGCGGGGGCAGGACCTAGGGATGAGCAGTTCTTC. This encodes CASSFPAGAGPRDEQFF.

This clonotype has ten or more counts. The chain joins TRBV5-1 to TRBJ1-1, with D possibly TRBD1 on 6 matching bases. The CDR3 consists of 16 residues. CDR1 is SGHRS and CDR2 is YFSETQ in the germline V gene. V was clipped by 4 bases and J by 1 base, with 17 bases between them. CDR3 residues: CASSVRIQGGNTEAFF. CDR3 nucleotide sequence: TGCGCCAGCAGCGTTAGAATACAGGGAGGGAACACTGAAGCTTTCTTT.

As for this clonotype: This clone may be a read error of a much larger clone one base away. The chain has TRBV5-4 and TRBJ2-2; D is possibly TRBD1 or TRBD2 (5 bases each). There are 16 residues in the CDR3. Germline assignment: CDR1 SGHNT and CDR2 YYREEE (reference sequence). The CDR3 DNA sequence: TGTGTCAGCAGCTTGGGGGAAAAGGGACCCACCGGGGAGCTGTTTTTT. It codes for CVSSLGEKGPTGELFF.

This rearrangement joins TRBV4-2 to TRBJ2-1, with 7 bases matching TRBD2. The germline V gene encodes CDR1 LGHNA and CDR2 YNFKEQ. Trimming removed 0 bases from V and 2 bases from J; junction bases left unmatched: 10. This CDR3 region has 18 residues. The CDR3 nucleotides read TGTGCCAGCAGCCAAGATCAAGTAGGCGGGAGTCCCTACAATGAGCAGTTCTTC. Its protein is CASSQDQVGGSPYNEQFF.

This clonotype showed up many times. The rearrangement joins TRBV20-1 to TRBJ2-7; perhaps TRBD1 as D (6 bases). Germline-derived CDR1 and CDR2 are DFQATT and SNEGSKA (reference sequence). The ends were cut back, 1 base at V and 3 bases at J, with 13 bases in the middle. This CDR3 is built from 14 residues. The CDR3 is CSARGPGALYEQYF. DNA for the CDR3: TGCAGTGCTAGAGGCCCAGGGGCCCTCTACGAGCAGTACTTC.

In this sample, this clonotype turned up a few times. This chain links TRBV7-2 with TRBJ2-7; 11 bases agree with TRBD2. CDR3 length: 16 amino acids. V lost 3 bases and J lost 0; bases outside the gene matches: 4. Germline assignment: CDR1 SGHTA and CDR2 FQGNSA. The CDR3 reads CASSFSGGVPSYEQYF. The CDR3, as DNA: TGTGCCAGCAGCTTTAGCGGGGGGGTTCCCTCCTACGAGCAGTACTTC.

V is TRBV6-2 or TRBV6-3 and J is TRBJ2-2; no firm D call. Germline values: CDR1 MNHEY, CDR2 SVGEGT. There are 12 residues in the CDR3. V was shortened by 8 bases and J by 3 bases, with 7 bases between the two germline ends. The CDR3 sequence: CASRAYTGELFF. CDR3 nucleotide sequence: TGTGCCAGCCGCGCCTACACCGGGGAGCTGTTTTTT.